Each of the 3 T cell receptor beta chains below was sequenced from the same sample in a study of T cells and Merkel cell carcinoma outcomes. The assay was immunoSEQ multiplex PCR, and TCRdb's table has in-frame clones only and misses some. This sample yields about 6,500 clones, of which about 92% are seen a single time; roughly 2.8% belongs to the top ten. Sequenced input: tumor tissue from Merkel cell carcinoma. Receptors originate from a human donor with Merkel cell carcinoma.

This sequence joins TRBV9 and TRBJ2-4; 14 bases match TRBD2. The CDR3 spans 19 residues. After removal of 4 bases from V and 0 bases from J, the junction contained 9 bases not matched to a gene. Germline CDR1 SGDLS, CDR2 YYNGEE. DNA of the CDR3: TGTGCCAGCAGCACAGAGGGACTAGCGGGGGACCCAGCCAAAAACATTCAGTACTTC. Residues: CASSTEGLAGDPAKNIQYF.

The chain is built from TRBV27 and TRBJ1-5; D is unclear. This CDR3 has 13 residues. Germline loops: CDR1 MNHEY, CDR2 SMNVEV (reference sequence). Trimming pared 1 base from V and 9 bases from J, leaving 10 bases between. The CDR3 protein is CASSLYVGRPQHF. DNA for the CDR3: TGTGCCAGCAGTTTATATGTAGGAAGGCCCCAGCATTTT.

This clone was seen more than once but under ten times. This chain connects TRBV6-5 to TRBJ1-2; D may be TRBD1 (5 bases). The CDR3 runs 15 residues. Trimming shortened V by 4 bases and J by 3 bases, and 15 bases separated the two germline ends. Germline V lookup: CDR1 MNHEY, CDR2 SVGAGI. The CDR3 DNA follows: TGTGCCAGCAGTTCATCCCTGGACACTCACTATGGCTACACCTTC. As protein: CASSSSLDTHYGYTF.